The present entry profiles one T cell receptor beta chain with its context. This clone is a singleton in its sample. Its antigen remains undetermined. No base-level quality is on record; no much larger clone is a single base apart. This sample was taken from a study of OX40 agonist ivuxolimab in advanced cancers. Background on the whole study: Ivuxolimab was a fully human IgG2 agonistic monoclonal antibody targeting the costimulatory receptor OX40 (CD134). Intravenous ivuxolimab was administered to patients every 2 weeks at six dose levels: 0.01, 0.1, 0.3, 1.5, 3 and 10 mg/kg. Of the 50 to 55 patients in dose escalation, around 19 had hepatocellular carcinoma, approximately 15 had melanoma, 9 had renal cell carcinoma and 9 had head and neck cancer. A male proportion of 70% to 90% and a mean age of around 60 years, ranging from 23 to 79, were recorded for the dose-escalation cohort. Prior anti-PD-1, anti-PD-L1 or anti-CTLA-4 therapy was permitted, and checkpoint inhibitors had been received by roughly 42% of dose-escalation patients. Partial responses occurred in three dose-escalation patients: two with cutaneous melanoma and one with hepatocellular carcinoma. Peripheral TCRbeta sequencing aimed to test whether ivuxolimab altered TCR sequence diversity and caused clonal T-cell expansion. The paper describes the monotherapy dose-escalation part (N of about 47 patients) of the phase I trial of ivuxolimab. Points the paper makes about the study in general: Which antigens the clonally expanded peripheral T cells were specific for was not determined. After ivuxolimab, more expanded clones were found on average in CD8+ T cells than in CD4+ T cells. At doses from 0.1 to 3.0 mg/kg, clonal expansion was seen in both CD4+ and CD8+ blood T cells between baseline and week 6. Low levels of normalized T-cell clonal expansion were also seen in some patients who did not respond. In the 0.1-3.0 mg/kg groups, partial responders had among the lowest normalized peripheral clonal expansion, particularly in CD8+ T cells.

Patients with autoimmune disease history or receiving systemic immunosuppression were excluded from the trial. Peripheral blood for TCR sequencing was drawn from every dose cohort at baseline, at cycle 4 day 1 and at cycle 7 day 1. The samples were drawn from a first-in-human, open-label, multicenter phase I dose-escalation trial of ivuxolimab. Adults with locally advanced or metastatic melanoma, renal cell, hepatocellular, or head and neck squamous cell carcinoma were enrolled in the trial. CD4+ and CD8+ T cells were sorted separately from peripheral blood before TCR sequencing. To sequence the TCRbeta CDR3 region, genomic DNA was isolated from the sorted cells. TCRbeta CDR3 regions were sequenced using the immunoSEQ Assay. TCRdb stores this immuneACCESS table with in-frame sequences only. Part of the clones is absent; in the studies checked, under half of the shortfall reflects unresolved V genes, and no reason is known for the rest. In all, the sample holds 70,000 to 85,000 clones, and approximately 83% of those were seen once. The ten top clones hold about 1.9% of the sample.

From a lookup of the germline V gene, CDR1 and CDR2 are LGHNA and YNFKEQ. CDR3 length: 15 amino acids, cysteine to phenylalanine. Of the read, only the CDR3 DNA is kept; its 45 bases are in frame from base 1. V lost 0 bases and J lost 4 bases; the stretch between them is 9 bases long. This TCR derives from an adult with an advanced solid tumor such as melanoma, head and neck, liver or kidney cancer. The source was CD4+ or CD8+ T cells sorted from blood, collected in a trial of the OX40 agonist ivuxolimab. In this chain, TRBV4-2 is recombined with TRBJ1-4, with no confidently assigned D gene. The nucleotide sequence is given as TGTGCCAGCAGCCAAGATTTAACGAGTAATGAAAAACTGTTTTTT. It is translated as CASSQDLTSNEKLFF.